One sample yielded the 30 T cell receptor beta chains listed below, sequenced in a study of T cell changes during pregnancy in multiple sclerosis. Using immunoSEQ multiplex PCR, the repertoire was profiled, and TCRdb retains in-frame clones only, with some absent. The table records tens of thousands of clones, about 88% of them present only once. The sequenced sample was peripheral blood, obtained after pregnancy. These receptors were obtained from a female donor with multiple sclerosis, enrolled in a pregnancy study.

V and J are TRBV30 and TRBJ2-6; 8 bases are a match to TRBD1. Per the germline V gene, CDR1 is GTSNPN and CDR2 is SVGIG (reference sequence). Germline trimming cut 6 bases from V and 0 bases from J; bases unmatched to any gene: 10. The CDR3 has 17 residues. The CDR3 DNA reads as TGTGCCTGTGGGGACAGGTTTTTCCTCTCTGGGGCCAACGTCCTGACTTTC. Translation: CACGDRFFLSGANVLTF.

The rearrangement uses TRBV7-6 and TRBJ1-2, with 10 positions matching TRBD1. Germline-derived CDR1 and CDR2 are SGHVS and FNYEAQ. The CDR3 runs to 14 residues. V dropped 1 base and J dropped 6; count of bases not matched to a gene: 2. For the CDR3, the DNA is TGTGCCAGCAGCTTAGTAGGGACAGGGGATGGCTACACCTTC. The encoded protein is CASSLVGTGDGYTF.

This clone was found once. CDR3 sequence (DNA): TGCGCCAGCAGCCCGTGGGGGGGCCAAGAGACCCAGTACTTC. Translating it yields CASSPWGGQETQYF. The chain combines TRBV4-1 with TRBJ2-5, with 7 bases matching TRBD2. V was clipped by 4 bases and J by 1 base; unmatched bases: 3. There are 14 residues in the CDR3. Germline CDR1 reads MGHRA; CDR2 reads YSYEKL.

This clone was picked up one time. The CDR3 bases are TGTGCCAGCAGCGTAGGAGGAGCGATCTATGGCTACACCTTC. Encoded protein: CASSVGGAIYGYTF. V is TRBV9 and J is TRBJ1-2; D is uncertain. The germline V gene has CDR1 SGDLS and CDR2 YYNGEE. Trimming cost V 0 bases and J 4 bases, with 10 bases left between them. This CDR3 is 14 amino acids long. Based on the CDR3 plus reference TRBV9 and TRBJ1-2, the full variable domain is DSGVTQTPKHLITATGQRVTLRCSPRSGDLSVYWYQQSLDQGLQFLIQYYNGEERAKGNILERFSAQQFPDLHSELNLSSLELGDSALYFCASSVGGAIYGYTFGSGTRLTVV.

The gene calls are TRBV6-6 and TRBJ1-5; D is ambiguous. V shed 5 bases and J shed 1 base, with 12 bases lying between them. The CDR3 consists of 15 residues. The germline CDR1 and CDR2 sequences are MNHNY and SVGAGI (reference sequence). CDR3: CASSLHRGSNQPQHF. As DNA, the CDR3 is TGTGCCAGCAGTCTTCACCGAGGAAGCAATCAGCCCCAGCATTTT.

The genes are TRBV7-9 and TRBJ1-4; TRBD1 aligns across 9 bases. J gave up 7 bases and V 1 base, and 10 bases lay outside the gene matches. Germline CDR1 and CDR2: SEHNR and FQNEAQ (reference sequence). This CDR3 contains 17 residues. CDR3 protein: CASSLVRGTGSFEKLFF. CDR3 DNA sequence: TGTGCCAGCAGCTTAGTGCGAGGGACAGGGTCATTTGAAAAACTGTTTTTT.

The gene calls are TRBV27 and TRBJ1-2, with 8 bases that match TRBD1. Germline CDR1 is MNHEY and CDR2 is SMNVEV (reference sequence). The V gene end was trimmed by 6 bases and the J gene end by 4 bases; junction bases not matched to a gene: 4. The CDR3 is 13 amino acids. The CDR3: CASSRTGIYGYTF. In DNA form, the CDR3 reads TGTGCCAGCAGCCGGACAGGGATCTATGGCTACACCTTC.

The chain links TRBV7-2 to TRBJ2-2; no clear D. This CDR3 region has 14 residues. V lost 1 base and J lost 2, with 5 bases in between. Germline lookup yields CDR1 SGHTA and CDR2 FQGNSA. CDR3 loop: CASSLDPNTGELFF. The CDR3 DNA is TGTGCCAGCAGCTTAGATCCTAACACCGGGGAGCTGTTTTTT.

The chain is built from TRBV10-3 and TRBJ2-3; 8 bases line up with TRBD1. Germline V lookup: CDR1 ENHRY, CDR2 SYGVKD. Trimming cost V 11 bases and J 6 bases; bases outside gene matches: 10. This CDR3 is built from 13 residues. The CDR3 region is CACRGRGSDTQYF. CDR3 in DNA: TGTGCCTGCAGGGGGCGAGGTTCCGATACGCAGTATTTT.

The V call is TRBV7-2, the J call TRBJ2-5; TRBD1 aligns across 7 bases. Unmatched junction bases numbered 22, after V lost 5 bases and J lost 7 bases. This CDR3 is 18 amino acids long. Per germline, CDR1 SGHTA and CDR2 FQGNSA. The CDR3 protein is CASSTKVLTGVGVRTQYF. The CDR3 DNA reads TGTGCCAGCAGCACAAAGGTTTTAACAGGGGTGGGTGTACGGACCCAGTACTTC.

For the CDR3, the DNA is TGTGCCAGCAGTCTACAGGGACAGGGGTTCACAGATACGCAGTATTTT. Translated: CASSLQGQGFTDTQYF. This rearrangement joins TRBV27 to TRBJ2-3; 10 bases align to TRBD1. With V trimmed by 5 bases and J by 2 bases, 7 bases remained unmatched. The CDR3 extends over 16 amino acids. Germline V gene sequence: CDR1 MNHEY, CDR2 SMNVEV (reference sequence).

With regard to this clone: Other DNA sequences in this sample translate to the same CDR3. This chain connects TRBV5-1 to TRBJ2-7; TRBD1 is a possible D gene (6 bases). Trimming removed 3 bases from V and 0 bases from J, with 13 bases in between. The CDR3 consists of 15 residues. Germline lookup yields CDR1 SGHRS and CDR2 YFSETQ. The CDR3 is CASSSTGLRSYEQYF. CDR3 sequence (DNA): TGCGCCAGCAGCTCGACAGGCCTCCGCTCCTACGAGCAGTACTTC.

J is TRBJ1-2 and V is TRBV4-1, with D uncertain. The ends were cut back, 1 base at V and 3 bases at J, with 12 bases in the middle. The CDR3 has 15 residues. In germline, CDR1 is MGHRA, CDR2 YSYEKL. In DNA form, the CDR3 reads TGCGCCAGCAGCCAAGTAGGCCCGAGGGACTATGGCTACACCTTC. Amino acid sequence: CASSQVGPRDYGYTF.

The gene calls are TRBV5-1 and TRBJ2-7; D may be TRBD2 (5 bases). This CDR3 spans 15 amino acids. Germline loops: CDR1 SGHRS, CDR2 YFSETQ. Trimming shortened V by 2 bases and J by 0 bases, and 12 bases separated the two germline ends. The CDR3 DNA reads TGCGCCAGCAGCTTCATCGGGGAGCCCTCCTACGAGCAGTACTTC. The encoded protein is CASSFIGEPSYEQYF.

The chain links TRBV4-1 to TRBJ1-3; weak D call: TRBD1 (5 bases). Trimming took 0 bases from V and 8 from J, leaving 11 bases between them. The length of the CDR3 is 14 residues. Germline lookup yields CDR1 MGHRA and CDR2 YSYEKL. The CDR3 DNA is TGCGCCAGCAGCCAAGACGACAGACGAGACACCATATATTTT. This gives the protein CASSQDDRRDTIYF.

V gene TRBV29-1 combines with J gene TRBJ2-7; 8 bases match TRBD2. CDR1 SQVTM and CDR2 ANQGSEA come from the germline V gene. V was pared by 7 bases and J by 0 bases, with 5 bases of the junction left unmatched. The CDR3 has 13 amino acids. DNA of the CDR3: TGCAGCGCCGGTCGGGGGGGCTCCTACGAGCAGTACTTC. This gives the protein CSAGRGGSYEQYF.

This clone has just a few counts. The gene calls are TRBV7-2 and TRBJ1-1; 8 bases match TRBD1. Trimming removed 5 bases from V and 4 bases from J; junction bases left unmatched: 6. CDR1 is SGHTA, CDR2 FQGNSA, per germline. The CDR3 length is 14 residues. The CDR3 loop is CASSLYTGGTEAFF. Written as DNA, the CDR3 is TGTGCCAGCAGCCTATACACAGGGGGCACTGAAGCTTTCTTT.

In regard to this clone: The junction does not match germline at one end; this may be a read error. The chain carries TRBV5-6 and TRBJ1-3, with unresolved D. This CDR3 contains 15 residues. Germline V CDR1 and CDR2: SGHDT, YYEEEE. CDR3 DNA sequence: TGTGCCAGCAGCCTGTGGAGGGTCTCTAGAAACACCATATATTTT. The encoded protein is CASSLWRVSRNTIYF.

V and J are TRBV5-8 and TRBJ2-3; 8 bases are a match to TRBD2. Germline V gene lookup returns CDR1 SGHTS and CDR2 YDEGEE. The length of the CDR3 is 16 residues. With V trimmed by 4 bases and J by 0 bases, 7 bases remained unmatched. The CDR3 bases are TGTGCCAGCAGCCGGAGGCCTAGCGGGAGCACAGATACGCAGTATTTT. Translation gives CASSRRPSGSTDTQYF.

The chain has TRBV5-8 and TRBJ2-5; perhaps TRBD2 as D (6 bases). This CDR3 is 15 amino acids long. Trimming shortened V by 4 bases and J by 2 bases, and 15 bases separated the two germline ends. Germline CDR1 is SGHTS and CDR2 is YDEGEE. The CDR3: CASSPLRRGQETQYF. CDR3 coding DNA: TGTGCCAGCAGCCCACTCCGACGGGGGCAAGAGACCCAGTACTTC.

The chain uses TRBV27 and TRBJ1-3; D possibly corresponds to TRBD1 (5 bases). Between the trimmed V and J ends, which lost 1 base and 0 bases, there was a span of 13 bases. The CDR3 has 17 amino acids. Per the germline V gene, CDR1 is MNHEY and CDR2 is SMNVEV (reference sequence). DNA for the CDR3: TGTGCCAGCAGTTTATGCGGGGCGACTTCCTCTGGAAACACCATATATTTT. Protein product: CASSLCGATSSGNTIYF.

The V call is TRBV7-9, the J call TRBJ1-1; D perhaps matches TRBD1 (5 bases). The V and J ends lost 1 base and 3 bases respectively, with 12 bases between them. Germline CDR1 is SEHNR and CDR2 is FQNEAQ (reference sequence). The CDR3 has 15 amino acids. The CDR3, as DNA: TGTGCCAGCAGCTTAGTCGGGGGGTTCCACACTGAAGCTTTCTTT. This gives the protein CASSLVGGFHTEAFF.

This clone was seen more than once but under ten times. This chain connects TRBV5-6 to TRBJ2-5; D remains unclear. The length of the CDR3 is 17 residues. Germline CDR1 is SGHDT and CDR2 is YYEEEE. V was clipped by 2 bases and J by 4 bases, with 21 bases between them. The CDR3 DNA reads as TGTGCCAGCAGCTTTCCGTTGCGGATCCGCAGAAGAGAGACCCAGTACTTC. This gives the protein CASSFPLRIRRRETQYF.

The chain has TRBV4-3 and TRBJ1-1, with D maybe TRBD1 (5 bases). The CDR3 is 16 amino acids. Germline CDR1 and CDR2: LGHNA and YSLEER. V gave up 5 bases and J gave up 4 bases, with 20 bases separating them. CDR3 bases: TGCGCCAGCAGCGTATGGCCCGGAGGGGAGGTCACTGAAGCTTTCTTT. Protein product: CASSVWPGGEVTEAFF.

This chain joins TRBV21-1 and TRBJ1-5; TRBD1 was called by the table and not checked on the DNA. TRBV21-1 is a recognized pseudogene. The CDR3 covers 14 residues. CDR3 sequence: CASSKKGYNQPQHF. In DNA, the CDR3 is TGTGCCAGCAGCAAAAAGGGGTACAATCAGCCCCAGCATTTT.

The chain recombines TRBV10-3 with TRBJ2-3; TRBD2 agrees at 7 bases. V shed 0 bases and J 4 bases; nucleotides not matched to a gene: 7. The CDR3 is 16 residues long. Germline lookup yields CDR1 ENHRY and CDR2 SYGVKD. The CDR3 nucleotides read TGTGCCATCAGTGAGTCTGGGGAGGGTTGTCCAGATACGCAGTATTTT. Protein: CAISESGEGCPDTQYF.

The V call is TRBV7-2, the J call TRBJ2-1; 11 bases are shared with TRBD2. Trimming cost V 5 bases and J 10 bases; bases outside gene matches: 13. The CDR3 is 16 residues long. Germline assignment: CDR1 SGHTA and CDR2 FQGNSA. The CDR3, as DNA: TGTGCCAGCAGCCAAGACCCAACTAGCGGGGGCATCGAGCAGTTCTTC. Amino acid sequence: CASSQDPTSGGIEQFF.

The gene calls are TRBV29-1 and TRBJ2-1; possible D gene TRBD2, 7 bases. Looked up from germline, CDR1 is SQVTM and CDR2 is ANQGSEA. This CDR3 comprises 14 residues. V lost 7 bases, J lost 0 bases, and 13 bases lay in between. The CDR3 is CSARGASSYNEQFF. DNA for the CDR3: TGCAGCGCCCGGGGGGCATCCTCCTACAATGAGCAGTTCTTC.

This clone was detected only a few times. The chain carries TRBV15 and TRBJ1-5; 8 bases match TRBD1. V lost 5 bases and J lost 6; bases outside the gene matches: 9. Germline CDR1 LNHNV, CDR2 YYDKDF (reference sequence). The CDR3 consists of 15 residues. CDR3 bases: TGTGCCACCAGCGGCGACAGGGGCGGCCTTCAGCCCCAGCATTTT. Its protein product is CATSGDRGGLQPQHF.

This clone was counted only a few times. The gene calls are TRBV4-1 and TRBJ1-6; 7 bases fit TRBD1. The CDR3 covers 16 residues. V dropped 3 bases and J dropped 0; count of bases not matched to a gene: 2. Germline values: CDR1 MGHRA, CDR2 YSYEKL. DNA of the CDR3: TGCGCCAGCAGCCAGGACAGGAGCTCCTATAATTCACCCCTCCACTTT. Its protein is CASSQDRSSYNSPLHF.